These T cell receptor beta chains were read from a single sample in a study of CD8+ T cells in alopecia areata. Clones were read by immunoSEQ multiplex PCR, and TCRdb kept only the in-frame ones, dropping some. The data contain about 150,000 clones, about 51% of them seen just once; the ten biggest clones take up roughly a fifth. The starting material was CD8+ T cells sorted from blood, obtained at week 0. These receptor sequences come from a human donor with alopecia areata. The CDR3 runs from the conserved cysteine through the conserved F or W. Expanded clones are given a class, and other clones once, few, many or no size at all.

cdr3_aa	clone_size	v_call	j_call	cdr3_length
CASSLGDKNYGYTF	few	TRBV13	TRBJ1-2	14
CASSLGTSQPLHF	-	TRBV5-1	TRBJ1-6	13
CSVEKGSSYEQYF	-	TRBV29-1	TRBJ2-7	13
CASSGRTGTNYIQYF	few	TRBV27	TRBJ2-4	15
CAWSVKGDEQFF	few	TRBV30	TRBJ2-1	12
CASSRDLYEQYF	-	TRBV7-9	TRBJ2-7	12
CASSARGPDSYGYTF	-	TRBV2	TRBJ1-2	15
CASTKGEGRKETQYF	few	TRBV28	TRBJ2-5	15
CSVERGPETQYF	few	TRBV29-1	TRBJ2-5	12
CASSQERLAGPGELFF	-	TRBV5-6	TRBJ2-2	16
CASSWGTGDEKLFF	-	TRBV5-4	TRBJ1-4	14
CASGPGGVGYEQYF	few	TRBV12-5	TRBJ2-7	14
CASSLPTANTEAFF	-	TRBV13	TRBJ1-1	14
CSGAGGLGEAFF	-	TRBV29-1	TRBJ1-1	12
CASGETVNTEAFF	-	TRBV11-2	TRBJ1-1	13
CAIGGSGGTDTQYF	-	TRBV10-3	TRBJ2-3	14
CASSSSSNQPQHF	-	TRBV27	TRBJ1-5	13
CASSDQRADTQYF	-	TRBV10-2	TRBJ2-3	13
CASRMDSSYGYTF	-	TRBV27	TRBJ1-2	13
CASSVGTPGELFF	-	TRBV9	TRBJ2-2	13
CASSRRQADTQYF	-	TRBV4-3	TRBJ2-3	13
CSVTGEAGMGEQYF	-	TRBV29-1	TRBJ2-7	14
CASSPVGTKKETQYF	once	TRBV13	TRBJ2-5	15
CASSRNKNTEAFF	-	TRBV7-9	TRBJ1-1	13
CSGVDRGDEQYF	-	TRBV29-1	TRBJ2-7	12
CASSLSTGGNQPQHF	-	TRBV5-1	TRBJ1-5	15
CASSSTSGVYNEQFF	-	TRBV11-2	TRBJ2-1	15
CASSQQLGTSVPHEQYF	once	TRBV4-3	TRBJ2-7	17
CASSLAGQPDTQYF	-	TRBV7-8	TRBJ2-3	14
CASSERGTDTQYF	many	TRBV6-4	TRBJ2-3	13
CASSLDRDGYTF	-	TRBV7-2	TRBJ1-2	12
CASSTPGQGTYEQYF	-	TRBV7-9	TRBJ2-7	15
CASSPGSTTGSYEQYF	-	TRBV5-1	TRBJ2-7	16
CASSMSLGWAYEQYF	-	TRBV7-2	TRBJ2-7	15
CAISESRGEAFF	-	TRBV10-3	TRBJ1-1	12
CASSLAPGGGVGAFF	-	TRBV7-8	TRBJ1-1	15
CSVGGGLNNEQYF	-	TRBV29-1	TRBJ2-7	13
CATHGLAGDYEQYF	-	TRBV7-8	TRBJ2-7	14
CATSSRSSYNEQFF	-	TRBV15	TRBJ2-1	14
CASSLAAYGYTF	once	TRBV7-9	TRBJ1-2	12
CASSSDRDRESGLPTDTQYF	-	TRBV9	TRBJ2-3	20
CATPGGGGTDTQYF	-	TRBV7-9	TRBJ2-3	14
CSVETGESYNEQFF	few	TRBV29-1	TRBJ2-1	14
CASTDSYEQYF	-	TRBV25-1	TRBJ2-7	11
CASSLDRDTGELFF	few	TRBV11-2	TRBJ2-2	14
CSAEGGKDYGYTF	-	TRBV29-1	TRBJ1-2	13
CAWSDTGKDHEQYF	-	TRBV30	TRBJ2-7	14
CSTHSGGSYGYTF	-	TRBV29-1	TRBJ1-2	13
CSVDSTGITDTQYF	few	TRBV29-1	TRBJ2-3	14
CASSQDIGVPSIF	-	TRBV14	TRBJ2-1	13
CASRPREGLGNQPQHF	-	TRBV23-1	TRBJ1-5	16
CASSQLVGGTEAFF	-	TRBV4-3	TRBJ1-1	14
CSVLGGRSGYGYTF	-	TRBV29-1	TRBJ1-2	14
CAISSSGDSSYEQYF	few	TRBV10-3	TRBJ2-7	15
CASSLTTGGTSDTQYF	few	TRBV11-2	TRBJ2-3	16